This TCR beta chain was captured by sequencing in a study of somatic mutations in cytotoxic T cells in rheumatoid arthritis. Background on the study: Flow-sorting brought some V beta antibody-stained T-cell populations to nearly 100% purity, V beta1+ cells sequenced for TCRB among them.

Only in-frame clones appear in the TCRdb table, and some are missing; sequencing was by immunoSEQ multiplex PCR. This sample has some 16,000 clones, with 60% to 85% found just once. With respect to this clone: The antigen is undetermined.

Regarding the study as a whole: CD8+ clonality increased with age in rheumatoid arthritis patients but not in healthy controls. In about an eighth of the roughly 60 patients, the largest CD8+ clone exceeded 20% of CD8+ cells. Statistically, CD8+ T-cell clonality was not significantly distinct between individuals with rheumatoid arthritis and age-matched healthy controls.

Between the trimmed V and J ends, which lost 7 bases and 5 bases, there was a span of 23 bases. The CDR3 length is 16 residues. Germline CDR1 is SNHLY and CDR2 is FYNNEI. Sequenced: CD8+ T cells sorted from blood. This receptor was identified in an adult with rheumatoid arthritis. The chain couples TRBV2 to TRBJ2-5, with D possibly being TRBD2 (7 bases). CDR3 coding DNA: TGTGCCAGCACCGGGGGGCAGATTGTACCACTGGAGACCCAGTACTTC. Residues: CASTGGQIVPLETQYF.